These 27 T cell receptor beta chains came from one sample sequenced in a study of pediatric ulcerative colitis. During colonoscopy, one to two rectal pinch biopsies were collected. Sequencing was performed with immunoSEQ multiplex PCR; in TCRdb, only in-frame clones are kept and a portion is missing. Among fewer than 13,000 clones listed, roughly 82% were seen once. The sample consisted of gut tissue. Receptor source: a girl aged 10-17 years who was a control in a study of pediatric ulcerative colitis.

The J gene is TRBJ2-3, the V gene TRBV30; D is possibly TRBD2 (5 bases). Trimming stripped 3 bases from V and 2 bases from J, with 18 bases between. CDR1 GTSNPN and CDR2 SVGIG come from the germline V gene (reference sequence). CDR3 length equals 16 residues. CDR3 nucleotides: TGTGCCTGGAGGGTCTATCTACAGCGGAACACAGATACGCAGTATTTT. Its translation is CAWRVYLQRNTDTQYF.

This clone is a singleton in its sample. Within the sample, other DNA sequences also encode this same CDR3. This chain joins TRBV4-3 and TRBJ2-2, with D maybe TRBD2 (6 bases). The V gene's germline CDR1 is LGHNA and CDR2 YSLEER. Trimming left V 1 base short and J 1 base short, with 7 bases between. The CDR3 is 15 residues long. As DNA, the CDR3 is TGCGCCAGCAGCCAAGGTAGCGGGAACACCGGGGAGCTGTTTTTT. It specifies CASSQGSGNTGELFF.

The gene calls are TRBV2 and TRBJ2-7; no definite D call. Trimming took off 4 bases at V and 2 bases at J, with 12 bases between the two ends. Germline CDR1 SNHLY, CDR2 FYNNEI. The CDR3 is 14 residues long. The CDR3 DNA follows: TGTGCCAGCAGTGCTCGGCATTTAACCTACGAGCAGTACTTC. Protein sequence: CASSARHLTYEQYF.

This rearrangement joins TRBV19 to TRBJ2-1; D might be TRBD2 (6 bases). The CDR3 spans 15 residues. Germline CDR1 reads LNHDA; CDR2 reads SQIVND (reference sequence). Trimming removed 6 bases from V and 3 bases from J, with 15 bases in between. Here the CDR3 reads CASSSGGMYYNEQFF. The CDR3 nucleotides read TGTGCCAGTAGCTCGGGCGGGATGTACTACAATGAGCAGTTCTTC.

V gene TRBV19 combines with J gene TRBJ2-2, with TRBD1 identical over 7 bases. Germline lookup yields CDR1 LNHDA and CDR2 SQIVND (reference sequence). The trim removed 3 bases at V and 3 bases at J, leaving 4 bases unmatched. The CDR3 covers 15 residues. CDR3 protein: CASSIPDRDTGELFF. In DNA, the CDR3 is TGTGCCAGTAGTATTCCTGACAGGGACACCGGGGAGCTGTTTTTT. The variable domain in full, with the rest retrieved from reference TRBV19 and TRBJ2-2, is DGGITQSPKYLFRKEGQNVTLSCEQNLNHDAMYWYRQDPGQGLRLIYYSQIVNDFQKGDIAEGYSVSREKKESFPLTVTSAQKNPTAFYLCASSIPDRDTGELFFGEGSRLTVL.

The chain has TRBV2 and TRBJ2-1; tentatively, D is TRBD2 (5 bases). The CDR3 spans 11 residues. V gave up 8 bases and J gave up 8 bases, with 10 bases separating them. Germline V gives CDR1 SNHLY, CDR2 FYNNEI. The CDR3 DNA sequence: TGTGCCAGCCGAGGGCACGATGAGCAGTTCTTC. Amino acid sequence: CASRGHDEQFF.

This chain joins TRBV27 and TRBJ2-7; D may correspond to TRBD1 or TRBD2 (5 bases each). Germline assignment: CDR1 MNHEY and CDR2 SMNVEV (reference sequence). Trimming stripped 4 bases from V and 0 bases from J, with 13 bases between. CDR3 length equals 15 residues. CDR3 sequence reads: CASSSLGVASYEQYF. The DNA for the CDR3 is TGTGCCAGCAGTTCCCTGGGGGTGGCCTCCTACGAGCAGTACTTC.

This chain connects TRBV2 to TRBJ1-4; maybe TRBD1 (5 bases). CDR3 length equals 15 residues. The V end lost 6 bases, the J end lost 8 bases, and 19 bases lay between the germline ends. Germline lookup yields CDR1 SNHLY and CDR2 FYNNEI. CDR3 in amino acids: CASSRRGGGEEKLFF. The CDR3 region has the DNA TGTGCCAGCAGCAGAAGGGGTGGGGGGGAAGAAAAACTGTTTTTT.

This chain uses TRBV6-5 with TRBJ1-1; D call uncertain. Germline V lookup: CDR1 MNHEY, CDR2 SVGAGI. V was clipped by 8 bases and J by 3 bases, with 13 bases between them. The CDR3 loop spans 13 amino acids. CDR3 in DNA: TGTGCCAGCCGGGTCCCCCCACACACTGAAGCTTTCTTT. Translation: CASRVPPHTEAFF.

DNA of the CDR3: TGTGCCACTAGAAGTAGGGGCGCTGAGACCCAGTACTTC. This translates into CATRSRGAETQYF. This sequence joins TRBV19 and TRBJ2-5, with D maybe TRBD1 (5 bases). The germline V and J ends were trimmed by 10 bases and 5 bases, with 17 bases remaining between them. Germline V gene sequence: CDR1 LNHDA, CDR2 SQIVND (reference sequence). CDR3 length: 13 amino acids.

The chain uses TRBV5-1 and TRBJ1-4; a possible D gene is TRBD1 (5 bases). CDR1 and CDR2 (germline): SGHRS, YFSETQ. CDR3 length equals 14 residues. The V gene lost 2 bases and the J gene lost 8 bases, with 13 bases spanning the gap. The CDR3 loop reads CASSLQARGEKLFF. The DNA for the CDR3 is TGCGCCAGCAGCTTACAGGCCCGGGGGGAAAAACTGTTTTTT.

A single count supports this clone. The chain joins TRBV5-1 to TRBJ2-3; TRBD2 aligns across 10 bases. Trimming at V came to 1 base and at J to 3 bases, leaving 2 bases not matched to a gene. Germline loops: CDR1 SGHRS, CDR2 YFSETQ. The CDR3 extends over 15 amino acids. CDR3 bases: TGCGCCAGCAGCTTGTGGGGACTAGCGACAGATACGCAGTATTTT. It specifies CASSLWGLATDTQYF.

In this sample, this clone turned up a few times. The chain employs TRBV2 and TRBJ1-2; D is possibly TRBD1 (6 bases). CDR3 length: 15 amino acids. In germline, CDR1 is SNHLY, CDR2 FYNNEI. V shed 2 bases and J shed 2 bases, with 12 bases lying between them. DNA for the CDR3: TGTGCCAGCAGTGAATGGTGGCAGGGGAACTATGGCTACACCTTC. This sequence encodes CASSEWWQGNYGYTF.

This clone was detected only once. The rearrangement joins TRBV5-1 to TRBJ1-1; 7 bases match TRBD1. The V segment lost 0 bases and the J segment 1 base; nucleotides outside the gene matches: 3. This CDR3 is built from 15 residues. The germline V gene encodes CDR1 SGHRS and CDR2 YFSETQ. CDR3 nucleotide sequence: TGCGCCAGCAGCTTGGGTCAGGGGGGGAACACTGAAGCTTTCTTT. Translated, it gives CASSLGQGGNTEAFF.

This clone was seen just once. This rearrangement joins TRBV7-8 to TRBJ1-5; D may be TRBD1 (5 bases). This CDR3 spans 15 amino acids. The V and J ends lost 5 bases and 0 bases respectively, with 11 bases between them. The V gene's germline CDR1 is SGHVS and CDR2 FQNEAQ. For the CDR3, the DNA is TGTGCCAGCAGCCCCGGGGCGAGTAGCAATCAGCCCCAGCATTTT. As protein: CASSPGASSNQPQHF.

The chain employs TRBV11-2 and TRBJ2-7, with D tentatively TRBD2 (6 bases). CDR1 is SGHAT, CDR2 FQNNGV, per germline. V lost 6 bases and J lost 7, with 22 bases in between. This CDR3 is built from 15 residues. The DNA for the CDR3 is TGTGCCAGCAGACTTCGAGACGGGACTTCAGGGGAGCAGTACTTC. Amino acids: CASRLRDGTSGEQYF.

V usage is TRBV7-9 and J usage is TRBJ2-2; 8 nucleotides agree with TRBD1. This CDR3 region has 17 residues. The V gene's germline CDR1 is SEHNR and CDR2 FQNEAQ (reference sequence). The trim removed 1 base at V and 3 bases at J, leaving 7 bases unmatched. CDR3 nucleotide sequence: TGTGCCAGCAGCTTAGGAGCAGGGGGCCTGTACACCGGGGAGCTGTTTTTT. Translating gives CASSLGAGGLYTGELFF.

The CDR3: CASRALWGEGEAFF. The CDR3 DNA is TGTGCCAGCAGGGCATTATGGGGGGAGGGTGAAGCTTTCTTT. The gene calls are TRBV28 and TRBJ1-1; TRBD1 is a possible D gene (5 bases). The CDR3 is 14 residues long. Trimming shortened V by 6 bases and J by 7 bases, and 18 bases separated the two germline ends. Germline-derived CDR1 and CDR2 are MDHEN and SYDVKM.

The chain links TRBV7-9 to TRBJ1-6; D gene uncertain. The CDR3 is 15 residues long. V dropped 1 base and J dropped 4 bases, with 8 bases sitting between them. CDR1 is SEHNR and CDR2 is FQNEAQ in the germline V gene (reference sequence). In nucleotides, the CDR3 is TGTGCCAGCAGCTTAGAAGGGTTGTATAATTCACCCCTCCACTTT. It encodes CASSLEGLYNSPLHF. Full variable domain (rest looked up from reference TRBV7-9 and TRBJ1-6): DTGVSQNPRHKITKRGQNVTFRCDPISEHNRLYWYRQTLGQGPEFLTYFQNEAQLEKSRLLSDRFSAERPKGSFSTLEIQRTEQGDSAMYLCASSLEGLYNSPLHFGNGTRLTVT.

The chain links TRBV27 to TRBJ2-1, with D possibly being TRBD2 (5 bases). V lost 6 bases and J 4 bases, leaving 16 bases between the germline ends. Germline-derived CDR1 and CDR2 are MNHEY and SMNVEV (reference sequence). The CDR3 is 15 residues long. The CDR3 protein is CASRMALAPYNEQFF. DNA of the CDR3: TGTGCCAGCAGGATGGCCCTAGCCCCATACAATGAGCAGTTCTTC.

The chain joins TRBV4-3 to TRBJ2-3; TRBD2 matches 7 bases. Germline lookup yields CDR1 LGHNA and CDR2 YSLEER. This CDR3 comprises 17 residues. Trimming took 0 bases from V and 4 from J; bases not matched to a gene: 10. The CDR3 DNA sequence: TGCGCCAGCAGCCAAGATGGCTCGCGGGAGAAGTCAGATACGCAGTATTTT. Its protein product is CASSQDGSREKSDTQYF.

The chain employs TRBV15 and TRBJ2-4, with 12 bases aligning to TRBD2. Per the germline V gene, CDR1 is LNHNV and CDR2 is YYDKDF (reference sequence). V shed 8 bases, J shed 1 base, and the junction held 9 bases outside the gene matches. This CDR3 is built from 17 residues. The CDR3 region is CATRLTSGSHAKNIQYF. The CDR3 DNA reads as TGTGCCACCCGACTGACTAGCGGGAGTCACGCCAAAAACATTCAGTACTTC.

The V call is TRBV10-1, the J call TRBJ2-2; weak D call: TRBD1 (5 bases). The CDR3 extends over 15 amino acids. V was clipped by 5 bases and J by 1 base, with 11 bases between them. Germline-derived CDR1 and CDR2 are WNHNN and SYGVQD (reference sequence). The DNA of the CDR3 is TGCGCCAGCAGTCCCCGACAGAAGAACACCGGGGAGCTGTTTTTT. It specifies CASSPRQKNTGELFF.

The rearrangement links TRBV5-1 to TRBJ2-3; 8 positions agree with TRBD1. Per germline, CDR1 SGHRS and CDR2 YFSETQ. Trimming removed 4 bases from V and 2 bases from J; junction bases left unmatched: 12. The CDR3 sequence is 17 residues long. The CDR3 coding sequence is TGCGCCAGCAGCCCCCTCGCGCGACAGGGGTACACAGATACGCAGTATTTT. Translating gives CASSPLARQGYTDTQYF.

V is TRBV18 and J is TRBJ1-3, with D perhaps matching TRBD1 (5 bases). The germline gives CDR1 KGHSH, CDR2 LQKENI. With 2 bases removed from V and 2 bases from J, the gap between germline ends came to 7 bases. CDR3 length: 14 residues. CDR3: CASSPDSPGNTIYF. The CDR3 DNA is TGTGCCAGCTCACCAGACAGTCCTGGAAACACCATATATTTT.

The V call is TRBV18, the J call TRBJ2-1; D remains unclear. The CDR3 has 16 amino acids. V was trimmed by 4 bases and J by 6 bases, leaving 19 bases between them. Germline-derived CDR1 and CDR2 are KGHSH and LQKENI. CDR3 DNA sequence: TGTGCCAGCTCACGAAGTCGCGGAGCCAAGCCCAATGAGCAGTTCTTC. Its translation is CASSRSRGAKPNEQFF.

The V call is TRBV2, the J call TRBJ2-3; tentatively, D is TRBD2 (6 bases). Trimming pared 6 bases from V and 0 bases from J, leaving 13 bases between. This CDR3 has 15 residues. CDR1 is SNHLY, CDR2 FYNNEI, per germline. CDR3 sequence reads: CASSAGTSSTDTQYF. CDR3 nucleotides: TGTGCCAGCAGCGCCGGGACTTCTAGCACAGATACGCAGTATTTT.